These 19 T cell receptor beta chains came from one sample sequenced in a study of Ad26.COV2.S vaccination and SARS-CoV-2 variants. Here immunoSEQ multiplex PCR was the method, and the copy in TCRdb shows in-frame clones only, minus some. The repertoire holds some 330,000 clones, with roughly 90% as singletons. Treatment reported: around 19 received Ad26.COV2.S at low or high dose, single or two shots; roughly five received placebo; per-sample allocation not given. Collection of samples fell on day 63 after the first vaccine or placebo injection. Sequencing used peripheral blood, obtained in a trial of Ad26.COV2.S vaccine versus placebo. The receptors shown here come from a person between 18 and 65 years old who received the Ad26.COV2.S COVID-19 vaccine or a placebo.

As for this clone: The sample contains more than one DNA sequence encoding this CDR3. CDR3 in amino acids: CASSLDLNTEAFF. The CDR3 DNA reads as TGCGCCAGCAGCTTGGACTTGAACACTGAAGCTTTCTTT. The chain recombines TRBV5-1 with TRBJ1-1; D gene ambiguous. CDR1 and CDR2 (germline): SGHRS, YFSETQ. The V gene lost 0 bases and the J gene lost 0 bases, with 3 bases spanning the gap. The CDR3 is 13 residues long.

The chain recombines TRBV7-2 with TRBJ2-3; D is undetermined. Germline loops: CDR1 SGHTA, CDR2 FQGNSA. Deletions cut 6 bases from V and 1 base from J, with 5 bases between. The length of the CDR3 is 12 residues. CDR3 nucleotide sequence: TGTGCCAGCAGTGGCGGCACAGATACGCAGTATTTT. This codes for CASSGGTDTQYF.

The V call is TRBV19, the J call TRBJ1-2; D is ambiguous. The V and J ends lost 0 bases and 1 base respectively, with 15 bases between them. The germline gives CDR1 LNHDA, CDR2 SQIVND (reference sequence). The length of the CDR3 is 17 residues. The chain's CDR3 is CASSIDPAPLNNYGYTF. CDR3 sequence (DNA): TGTGCCAGTAGTATAGACCCGGCCCCCCTGAATAACTATGGCTACACCTTC.

The chain has TRBV6-5 and TRBJ2-7; D remains ambiguous. V lost 2 bases and J 1 base, leaving 12 bases between the germline ends. Germline V CDR1 and CDR2: MNHEY, SVGAGI. The CDR3 totals 15 residues. CDR3 in DNA: TGTGCCAGCAGTTACACAGCCTCAACTTCCTACGAGCAGTACGTC. Translating it yields CASSYTASTSYEQYV.

The chain links TRBV5-5 to TRBJ1-1; TRBD1 is a possible D gene (5 bases). Trimming stripped 4 bases from V and 1 base from J, with 8 bases between. CDR3 size: 13 residues. Germline V gene data show CDR1 as SGHKS and CDR2 as YYEKEE (reference sequence). CDR3: CASSVDRNTEAFF. The CDR3, as DNA: TGTGCCAGCAGCGTTGACAGGAACACTGAAGCTTTCTTT.

V and J are TRBV28 and TRBJ2-1; tentatively, D is TRBD1 (6 bases). CDR1 and CDR2 (germline): MDHEN, SYDVKM. The CDR3 covers 13 residues. Trimming left V 4 bases short and J 7 bases short, with 11 bases between. CDR3 sequence (DNA): TGTGCCAGCAGTTACAGGGTCGGAAATGAGCAGTTCTTC. Residues: CASSYRVGNEQFF. Variable domain in full (rest from reference TRBV28 and TRBJ2-1): DVKVTQSSRYLVKRTGEKVFLECVQDMDHENMFWYRQDPGLGLRLIYFSYDVKMKEKGDIPEGYSVSREKKERFSLILESASTNQTSMYLCASSYRVGNEQFFGPGTRLTVL.

This clone showed up just once. This chain joins TRBV25-1 and TRBJ1-1; D gene unclear. Germline loops: CDR1 MGHDK, CDR2 SYGVNS. The CDR3 has 13 residues. Between the trimmed V and J ends, which lost 3 bases and 13 bases, there was a span of 18 bases. The CDR3 DNA reads as TGTGCCAGCAGTGACCCCTATCAGAAGTTGGGTTTCTTT. Translated: CASSDPYQKLGFF.

The rearrangement links TRBV4-2 to TRBJ2-3; D tentatively reads TRBD1 or TRBD2 (7 bases each). The CDR3 loop spans 18 amino acids. CDR1 and CDR2 (germline): LGHNA, YNFKEQ. V lost 2 bases and J 4 bases, leaving 22 bases between the germline ends. The CDR3 nucleotides read TGTGCCAGCAGCCAACTCCCTAAGGGGGCGGGAGCCGCAGATACGCAGTATTTT. Amino acids: CASSQLPKGAGAADTQYF.

V and J are TRBV4-1 and TRBJ1-5, with TRBD1 as a possible D gene (5 bases). The germline V and J ends were trimmed by 5 bases and 4 bases, with 15 bases remaining between them. Germline CDR1 is MGHRA and CDR2 is YSYEKL. This CDR3 region has 15 residues. The CDR3 sequence: CASSEVPSGNQPQHF. The CDR3 DNA reads TGCGCCAGCAGCGAAGTCCCCTCAGGGAATCAGCCCCAGCATTTT.

J is TRBJ1-6 and V is TRBV6-2 or TRBV6-3; the D gene is possibly TRBD1 (5 bases). Looked up from germline, CDR1 is MNHEY and CDR2 is SVGEGT. There are 17 residues in the CDR3. Deletions cut 7 bases from V and 6 bases from J, with 22 bases between. The CDR3 bases are TGTGCCAGCACCCCACGGTTCGGGGGAGTACCTAATTCACCCCTCCACTTT. This sequence encodes CASTPRFGGVPNSPLHF.

This clone came up a few times. This CDR3 reads CASGLQGGLNEQFF. Written as DNA, the CDR3 is TGTGCTAGTGGTCTCCAGGGGGGTCTAAATGAGCAGTTCTTC. The gene calls are TRBV12-5 and TRBJ2-1, with D tentatively TRBD1 (7 bases). The CDR3 length is 14 residues. Trimming cost V 5 bases and J 7 bases, with 15 bases left between them. The germline gives CDR1 LGHNT, CDR2 FRNRAP.

The J gene is TRBJ2-1, the V gene TRBV4-2, with a possible D match to TRBD2 (6 bases). Trimming shortened V by 4 bases and J by 3 bases, and 16 bases separated the two germline ends. The CDR3 length is 16 residues. Germline-derived CDR1 and CDR2 are LGHNA and YNFKEQ. The CDR3 loop reads CASSRDYSGGYNEQFF. The CDR3 bases are TGTGCCAGCAGCCGAGACTATAGCGGAGGCTACAATGAGCAGTTCTTC.

The gene calls are TRBV19 and TRBJ2-4; possibly TRBD1 for D (6 bases). V shed 4 bases and J shed 9 bases, with 25 bases lying between them. There are 17 residues in the CDR3. Germline CDR1 and CDR2: LNHDA and SQIVND (reference sequence). The CDR3 loop reads CASSTGSGQLKLGIQYF. The CDR3 DNA reads TGTGCCAGTAGTACGGGGAGCGGACAGTTGAAGTTGGGCATTCAGTACTTC. Based on the CDR3 plus reference TRBV19 and TRBJ2-4, the full variable domain is DGGITQSPKYLFRKEGQNVTLSCEQNLNHDAMYWYRQDPGQGLRLIYYSQIVNDFQKGDIAEGYSVSREKKESFPLTVTSAQKNPTAFYLCASSTGSGQLKLGIQYFGAGTRLSVL.

The V and J genes are TRBV19 and TRBJ1-6; TRBD1 might be the D (5 bases). V was clipped by 6 bases and J by 10 bases, with 13 bases between them. The V gene's germline CDR1 is LNHDA and CDR2 SQIVND (reference sequence). The length of the CDR3 is 13 residues. This chain's CDR3 is CASRETGGSPLHF. CDR3 in DNA: TGTGCCAGTAGGGAGACGGGGGGATCACCCCTCCACTTT.

The chain combines TRBV14 with TRBJ2-7, with D maybe TRBD1 (6 bases). The CDR3 spans 16 residues. The germline gives CDR1 SGHDN, CDR2 FVKESK. Trimming left V 3 bases short and J 1 base short, with 16 bases between. The CDR3 nucleotides read TGTGCCAGCAGCCACCCGCCGGGGACACTGTCCTACGAGCAGTACTTC. Protein product: CASSHPPGTLSYEQYF.

The gene calls are TRBV6-2 or TRBV6-3 and TRBJ2-7; 13 bases map to TRBD2. The CDR3 covers 16 residues. Losses at the gene ends were 6 bases for V and 0 bases for J; bases not matched to a gene: 5. Germline-derived CDR1 and CDR2 are MNHEY and SVGEGT. CDR3 protein: CASSDGLAGASYEQYF. The CDR3 nucleotides are TGTGCCAGCAGCGACGGACTAGCGGGGGCCTCCTACGAGCAGTACTTC.

This clone was seen only once. The DNA of the CDR3 is TGTGCCAGCAGCTCACAGGGGTTCGGTAATTCACCCCTCCACTTT. Residues: CASSSQGFGNSPLHF. The V gene is TRBV27, the J gene TRBJ1-6, with TRBD1 identical over 7 bases. Germline assignment: CDR1 MNHEY and CDR2 SMNVEV (reference sequence). Trimming took 6 bases from V and 6 from J; bases not matched to a gene: 8. The CDR3 consists of 15 residues.

The DNA for the CDR3 is TGTGCCAGCAGTGAAGCACATCGGGAGGGCCGTCCAGATACGCAGTATTTT. Amino acids: CASSEAHREGRPDTQYF. This chain uses TRBV2 with TRBJ2-3; 8 bases are a match to TRBD2. The V and J ends lost 0 bases and 4 bases, in that order; junction bases with no gene match: 9. Germline values: CDR1 SNHLY, CDR2 FYNNEI. The CDR3 is made up of 17 amino acids. The complete variable domain, with remaining parts taken from reference TRBV2 and TRBJ2-3, reads EPEVTQTPSHQVTQMGQEVILRCVPISNHLYFYWYRQILGQKVEFLVSFYNNEISEKSEIFDDQFSVERPDGSNFTLKIRSTKLEDSAMYFCASSEAHREGRPDTQYFGPGTRLTVL.

V and J are TRBV5-4 and TRBJ1-2, with 8 bases lining up with TRBD1. The CDR3 runs to 17 residues. J was trimmed by 8 bases and V by 2 bases; bases with no gene match: 17. The germline V gene encodes CDR1 SGHNT and CDR2 YYREEE (reference sequence). The CDR3 sequence: CASSFPTQQGEEVGYTF. The CDR3 DNA follows: TGTGCCAGCAGCTTTCCAACACAACAGGGGGAGGAAGTAGGCTACACCTTC.